The 29 T cell receptor beta chains below were found in one sample sequenced in a study of blood T cell repertoires in COVID-19 (dated by TCRdb to between 2020 and 2021). Receptor libraries were prepared by the immunoSEQ multiplex PCR assay. The table comes from immuneACCESS by way of TCRdb, which keeps in-frame sequences with V and J called. Part of the clones is missing from these tables; in studies checked, under half for an unresolved V gene and the rest for unknown reasons. This sample is represented by roughly 250,000 clones; approximately 88% of them were singletons. Around 3.2% of the sample goes to the ten largest clones. The source material was PBMCs or T cells enriched from blood (not recorded which). All receptors derive from a woman aged 40 to 49 who had been exposed to COVID-19.

Notes on this clone: At one end, the junction sequence differs from germline, possibly due to a read error. The chain joins TRBV7-8 to TRBJ2-7; 8 bases align to TRBD1. Germline V gene sequence: CDR1 SGHVS, CDR2 FQNEAQ. The CDR3 is 12 amino acids. The CDR3 DNA reads as TGTGCCAGCAGCCGCGGACAGGGTTCAATCGACTTC. Its protein product is CASSRGQGSIDF.

This chain joins TRBV3-1 (or the pseudogene TRBV3-2) and TRBJ1-1; D remains unclear. The CDR3 covers 17 residues. Trimming removed 0 bases from V and 1 base from J, with 15 bases in between. Germline V gene lookup returns CDR1 LGHDT and CDR2 YNNKEL (reference sequence). CDR3 amino acids: CASSQDREGGPNTEAFF. The CDR3 DNA follows: TGTGCCAGCAGCCAAGACCGGGAGGGAGGGCCGAACACTGAAGCTTTCTTT.

The V and J genes are TRBV12-3 or TRBV12-4 and TRBJ1-1; a weak D match, TRBD1 (6 bases). Trimming removed 3 bases from V and 5 bases from J, with 10 bases in between. The CDR3 length is 13 residues. The CDR3 coding sequence is TGTGCCAGCAGTTTCGGGGGGCGAACTGAAGCTTTCTTT. Residues: CASSFGGRTEAFF.

For the CDR3, the DNA is TGTGCCAGCTCACCACCTGACAGGGGAGGAGAGACCCAGTACTTC. This encodes CASSPPDRGGETQYF. This rearrangement joins TRBV18 to TRBJ2-5; 8 nucleotides align to TRBD1. The germline gives CDR1 KGHSH, CDR2 LQKENI. V gave up 0 bases and J gave up 4 bases; unmatched junction bases: 4. This CDR3 is 15 amino acids long. Full variable domain (remainder filled in from reference TRBV18 and TRBJ2-5): NAGVMQNPRHLVRRRGQEARLRCSPMKGHSHVYWYRQLPEEGLKFMVYLQKENIIDESGMPKERFSAEFPKEGPSILRIQQVVRGDSAAYFCASSPPDRGGETQYFGPGTRLLVL.

V is TRBV7-8 and J is TRBJ2-7; D gene uncertain. V lost 8 bases, J lost 4 bases, and 18 bases lay in between. The CDR3 contains 14 residues. Germline CDR1 reads SGHVS; CDR2 reads FQNEAQ. CDR3: CASSRIPGRYEQYF. The CDR3 DNA reads as TGTGCCAGCTCCAGGATCCCAGGAAGATACGAGCAGTACTTC.

The rearrangement links TRBV6-2 or TRBV6-3 to TRBJ1-2; D not resolved. V gave up 2 bases and J gave up 3 bases, with 10 bases separating them. Germline CDR1 is MNHEY and CDR2 is SVGEGT. The CDR3 sequence is 14 residues long. The CDR3: CASSYDEVYYGYTF. CDR3 DNA: TGTGCCAGCAGTTACGACGAGGTTTACTATGGCTACACCTTC.

This chain connects TRBV3-1 (or the pseudogene TRBV3-2) to TRBJ1-5; no firm D call. Trimming took 2 bases from V and 4 from J, leaving 6 bases between them. CDR1 is LGHDT and CDR2 is YNNKEL in the germline V gene (reference sequence). This CDR3 spans 13 amino acids. CDR3 protein: CASSQTGNQPQHF. The CDR3 bases are TGTGCCAGCAGCCAAACCGGTAATCAGCCCCAGCATTTT.

The V call is TRBV7-2, the J call TRBJ1-3; D is unresolved. CDR1 is SGHTA and CDR2 is FQGNSA in the germline V gene. CDR3 size: 15 residues. Between the trimmed V and J ends, which lost 5 bases and 0 bases, there was a span of 11 bases. Here the CDR3 DNA reads TGTGCCAGCAGCCTAACTTTCCACTCTGGAAACACCATATATTTT. Its translation is CASSLTFHSGNTIYF.

V usage is TRBV5-5 and J usage is TRBJ1-4, with 7 bases that match TRBD1. Trimming took 4 bases from V and 2 from J; bases not matched to a gene: 5. Germline CDR1 is SGHKS and CDR2 is YYEKEE (reference sequence). The CDR3 contains 15 residues. CDR3 region: CASSGTGQTNEKLFF. In DNA form, the CDR3 reads TGTGCCAGCAGCGGGACGGGACAGACTAATGAAAAACTGTTTTTT.

The rearrangement joins TRBV9 to TRBJ1-6, with 7 nucleotides matching TRBD1. The germline V gene encodes CDR1 SGDLS and CDR2 YYNGEE. There are 16 residues in the CDR3. J lost 7 bases, V lost 0 bases, and 7 bases had no gene match. In DNA form, the CDR3 reads TGTGCCAGCAGCGTAGAGAGGGGGCAGGGGAATTCACCCCTCCACTTT. It codes for CASSVERGQGNSPLHF.

In DNA, the CDR3 is TGTGCCAGCAGTTTAACAGCCCCGAACACCGGGGAGCTGTTTTTT. Residues: CASSLTAPNTGELFF. V and J are TRBV27 and TRBJ2-2; D unclear. The germline CDR1 and CDR2 sequences are MNHEY and SMNVEV (reference sequence). The CDR3 consists of 15 residues. V was cut by 2 bases and J by 0 bases, with 7 bases left in between.

A few counts support this clone. J is TRBJ1-6 and V is TRBV6-5; D uncertain. Germline CDR1 reads MNHEY; CDR2 reads SVGAGI. V was clipped by 0 bases and J by 13 bases, with 19 bases between them. The CDR3 is 16 amino acids. Here the CDR3 reads CASSYSNPGLVSPLHF. The CDR3 coding sequence is TGTGCCAGCAGTTACTCGAATCCCGGGTTGGTATCGCCCCTCCACTTT.

This chain links TRBV19 with TRBJ2-3; TRBD2 matches 13 bases. CDR1 is LNHDA and CDR2 is SQIVND in the germline V gene (reference sequence). The V gene end was trimmed by 5 bases and the J gene end by 4 bases; junction bases not matched to a gene: 15. The CDR3 totals 19 residues. Here the CDR3 DNA reads TGTGCCAGTAGTCACTACCCCTCCGGGACTAGCGGGATCGCAGATACGCAGTATTTT. It translates to CASSHYPSGTSGIADTQYF.

The chain has TRBV6-4 and TRBJ2-3; 8 bases align to TRBD2. CDR3 length: 20 residues. Per germline, CDR1 MRHNA and CDR2 SNTAGT. The ends lost 2 bases at V and 2 bases at J; junction bases unmatched: 18. The CDR3 coding sequence is TGTGCCAGCAGTGACCCCGGGACTAGAGTTCGTAAAGACCTCACAGATACGCAGTATTTT. Its protein is CASSDPGTRVRKDLTDTQYF.

This clone was seen a single time. V usage is TRBV21-1 and J usage is TRBJ1-3. TRBV21-1 represents a pseudogene. CDR3 length: 16 amino acids. The CDR3 DNA is TGTGCCAGCAGCAAAATCCGGGGATCCTCTGGAAACACCATATATTTT. Translated: CASSKIRGSSGNTIYF.

This clone was picked up one time. The rearrangement links TRBV19 to TRBJ1-1, with 8 bases matching TRBD1. The CDR3 totals 16 residues. In germline, CDR1 is LNHDA, CDR2 SQIVND (reference sequence). Trimming cost V 1 base and J 0 bases; bases outside gene matches: 4. CDR3: CASSIAAGGLNTEAFF. Written as DNA, the CDR3 is TGTGCCAGTAGTATAGCGGCAGGGGGCCTGAACACTGAAGCTTTCTTT.

The chain links TRBV12-3 or TRBV12-4 to TRBJ2-7; TRBD1 matches at 7 bases. V lost 5 bases and J lost 5; bases outside the gene matches: 3. This CDR3 comprises 12 residues. CDR3 sequence reads: CASSPGGHEQYF. The CDR3 DNA reads as TGTGCCAGCAGTCCAGGGGGACACGAGCAGTACTTC.

V usage is TRBV27 and J usage is TRBJ2-7; D is perhaps TRBD1 (5 bases). Per the germline V gene, CDR1 is MNHEY and CDR2 is SMNVEV (reference sequence). The V end lost 6 bases, the J end lost 5 bases, and 11 bases lay between the germline ends. The CDR3 extends over 12 amino acids. The CDR3: CASRSGIHEQYV. The CDR3 DNA is TGTGCCAGCAGATCAGGGATCCACGAGCAGTACGTC.

CDR3 amino acids: CASSPGGLSGGCGDTQYF. CDR3 nucleotides: TGTGCCAGCAGCCCCGGGGGTCTGAGCGGGGGATGTGGAGATACGCAGTATTTT. The genes are TRBV7-4 and TRBJ2-3; 8 positions agree with TRBD2. With V trimmed by 5 bases and J by 5 bases, 18 bases remained unmatched. The CDR3 length is 18 residues. Looked up from germline, CDR1 is SGHVT and CDR2 is SQSDAQ.

This sequence joins TRBV19 and TRBJ1-3; TRBD1 aligns across 8 bases. The CDR3 contains 17 residues. CDR1 and CDR2 from the germline V gene are LNHDA and SQIVND (reference sequence). V lost 4 bases to trimming and J lost 0 bases; unmatched junction nucleotides: 8. Here the CDR3 reads CASSTVRQGNSGNTIYF. The DNA for the CDR3 is TGTGCCAGTAGTACGGTCCGACAGGGGAACTCTGGAAACACCATATATTTT.

V is TRBV5-4 and J is TRBJ1-5; a weak D match, TRBD1 (5 bases). Looked up from germline, CDR1 is SGHNT and CDR2 is YYREEE (reference sequence). V dropped 2 bases and J dropped 0 bases, with 6 bases sitting between them. This CDR3 contains 14 residues. CDR3 amino acids: CASSFTGSNQPQHF. Written as DNA, the CDR3 is TGTGCCAGCAGCTTTACAGGTAGCAATCAGCCCCAGCATTTT.

V is TRBV10-3 and J is TRBJ1-5; weak D call: TRBD1 (6 bases). Between the trimmed V and J ends, which lost 4 bases and 2 bases, there was a span of 9 bases. Germline assignment: CDR1 ENHRY and CDR2 SYGVKD. The CDR3 sequence is 14 residues long. CDR3: CAISGAGGNQPQHF. CDR3 nucleotide sequence: TGTGCCATCAGTGGGGCAGGGGGCAATCAGCCCCAGCATTTT.

The rearrangement joins TRBV7-2 to TRBJ2-5; perhaps TRBD2 as D (6 bases). The CDR3 consists of 19 residues. Trimming shortened V by 1 base and J by 4 bases, and 25 bases separated the two germline ends. In germline, CDR1 is SGHTA, CDR2 FQGNSA. The CDR3 is CASSLGLFVGGVGRETQYF. The CDR3 nucleotides are TGTGCCAGCAGCTTAGGGCTATTTGTGGGCGGGGTAGGGCGAGAGACCCAGTACTTC.

The rearrangement uses TRBV27 and TRBJ2-1; TRBD2 aligns across 14 bases. The CDR3 loop spans 15 amino acids. Per germline, CDR1 MNHEY and CDR2 SMNVEV (reference sequence). V dropped 3 bases and J dropped 8; count of bases not matched to a gene: 3. The CDR3 bases are TGTGCCAGCAGTTTGACTAGCGGGAGGGTCGATGAGCAGTTCTTC. Encoded protein: CASSLTSGRVDEQFF.

The chain uses TRBV18 and TRBJ2-7, with D possibly TRBD2 on 5 matching bases. Germline lookup yields CDR1 KGHSH and CDR2 LQKENI. The CDR3 sequence is 14 residues long. Trimming shortened V by 3 bases and J by 4 bases, and 13 bases separated the two germline ends. CDR3 in amino acids: CASSPPGEPYEQYV. DNA of the CDR3: TGTGCCAGCTCACCCCCCGGGGAGCCTTACGAGCAGTACGTC.

The J gene is TRBJ1-3, the V gene TRBV7-6, with D tentatively TRBD1 (5 bases). The CDR3 is 16 residues long. Trimming cost V 1 base and J 1 base, with 11 bases left between them. CDR1 is SGHVS, CDR2 FNYEAQ, per germline. The CDR3: CASSLVPGRSGNTIYF. Written as DNA, the CDR3 is TGTGCCAGCAGCTTAGTCCCAGGGAGGTCTGGAAACACCATATATTTT.

V gene TRBV28 combines with J gene TRBJ2-5; D possibly corresponds to TRBD2 (6 bases). The V gene lost 4 bases and the J gene lost 4 bases, with 10 bases spanning the gap. This CDR3 is 13 amino acids long. Germline values: CDR1 MDHEN, CDR2 SYDVKM. The CDR3 bases are TGTGCCAGCAGTTGGGGACTCCGAGAGACCCAGTACTTC. Protein product: CASSWGLRETQYF.

The chain links TRBV5-4 to TRBJ2-7, with D perhaps TRBD2 (5 bases). V shed 3 bases and J shed 8 bases, with 15 bases lying between them. Germline V CDR1 and CDR2: SGHNT, YYREEE (reference sequence). This CDR3 is 13 amino acids long. In DNA form, the CDR3 reads TGTGCCAGCAGCTCACCTAGCATCGGCCAGCAGTACTTC. As protein: CASSSPSIGQQYF.

The chain carries TRBV5-6 and TRBJ2-7; tentatively, D is TRBD1 (5 bases). With 3 bases removed from V and 6 bases from J, the gap between germline ends came to 13 bases. The CDR3 runs 13 residues. CDR1 SGHDT and CDR2 YYEEEE come from the germline V gene. The CDR3 sequence: CASSSGLQGEQYV. CDR3 nucleotides: TGTGCCAGCAGCTCAGGGCTCCAGGGCGAGCAGTACGTC.